This T cell receptor (beta chain) came from a study of spatial heterogeneity in lung cancer. Across the study: Unique TCR and UMI combinations averaged more than ten appearances each in raw reads.

Each molecule of TCR cDNA was tagged with one unique molecular identifier. Each CDR3 protein is one row after TCRdb ran MiXCR on the 5' RACE reads. Seen here are some 34,000 distinct CDR3 sequences, approximately 7.2% observed once, and the top ten hold around 29%. Time point specified: sample taken at primary tumor resection. Patients with untreated early-stage non-small cell lung cancer, numbering around 71, were the donors. Sequencing covered unsorted whole RNA taken from tumor, nontumor lung or frozen PBMC. V lost 5 bases and J lost 0, with 12 bases in between. Germline V CDR1 and CDR2: SEHNR, FQNEAQ (reference sequence). CDR3 size: 15 residues. A note on this clonotype: Given a much more abundant clone one base away, this may be a read error.

The sequence derives from a female donor with early-stage non-small cell lung cancer. The material sequenced was PBMCs, taken at surgery. The rearrangement uses TRBV7-9 and TRBJ2-3; D is perhaps TRBD1 or TRBD2 (5 bases each). This CDR3 reads CASSPRGASTDTQYF. Here the CDR3 DNA reads TGTGCCAGCAGCCCTAGAGGGGCTAGCACAGATACGCAGTATTTT.